This record covers a single T cell receptor beta chain. This sample is part of a study of cytomegalovirus exposure and HLA in healthy donors. In the PCR, 60 Vbeta and 13 Jbeta primers were used. Only in-frame clones appear in the TCRdb table, and some are missing; sequencing was by immunoSEQ multiplex PCR. The sample consists of fewer than 300,000 clones, roughly 90% of them appearing once. The receptor was isolated from a middle-aged man in good health and CMV-seropositive. The sample consisted of PBMCs.

The DNA of the CDR3 is TGTGCCAGCTCACCGACTAGCGGATACAATGAGCAGTTCTTC. Protein sequence: CASSPTSGYNEQFF. The V and J genes are TRBV18 and TRBJ2-1; 9 nucleotides align to TRBD2. The V gene's germline CDR1 is KGHSH and CDR2 LQKENI. V was pared by 3 bases and J by 4 bases, with 1 base of the junction left unmatched. The CDR3 consists of 14 residues. The whole variable domain, remainder taken from reference TRBV18 and TRBJ2-1, is NAGVMQNPRHLVRRRGQEARLRCSPMKGHSHVYWYRQLPEEGLKFMVYLQKENIIDESGMPKERFSAEFPKEGPSILRIQQVVRGDSAAYFCASSPTSGYNEQFFGPGTRLTVL.